Listed below are T cell receptor beta chains from one sample, sequenced in a study of blood T cell repertoires in COVID-19. The protocol was immunoSEQ multiplex PCR, while the TCRdb copy is restricted to in-frame clones and leaves out a portion. The repertoire includes about 250,000 clones, around 88% of them detected once, and approximately 6% sits in the top ten. Sequenced input: peripheral blood. Source of these receptors: a woman aged 30 to 39 with COVID-19, enrolled during active disease. CDR3s include the opening cysteine and the closing phenylalanine or tryptophan. The order of the fields is clone size, V gene, D gene, J gene, CDR3 protein, CDR3 DNA. The D gene is left open where the match is weak. Not all rows give a size; the values are once, few, many and, for expanded clones, a class.

>.|TRBV5-6|TRBD1|TRBJ1-2
CASSPVDQTGGFYGYTF
TGTGCCAGCAGCCCCGTCGACCAGACAGGGGGTTTCTATGGCTACACCTTC
>once|TRBV7-9|.|TRBJ2-3
CASGAKHF
TGTGCCAGCGGGGCTAAGCATTTT
>.|TRBV2|TRBD1|TRBJ1-4
CASRVGQGANEKLFF
TGTGCCAGCAGGGTCGGACAGGGGGCTAATGAAAAACTGTTTTTT
>.|TRBV19|TRBD1|TRBJ1-1
CAGSQGLNTEAFF
TGTGCCGGTTCACAGGGGTTGAACACTGAAGCTTTCTTT
>.|TRBV10-1|.|TRBJ2-2
CAGPPCLGNLTGELFF
TGCGCCGGACCACCCTGCCTCGGGAACCTCACCGGGGAGCTGTTTTTT
>.|TRBV10-3|.|TRBJ1-1
CAISGRGGGEAFF
TGTGCCATCAGTGGTCGGGGAGGGGGAGAAGCTTTCTTT
>.|TRBV14|.|TRBJ1-4
CASSQRWREGEKLFF
TGTGCCAGCAGCCAACGATGGAGGGAGGGTGAAAAACTGTTTTTT
>.|TRBV19|TRBD2|TRBJ2-2
CASSWTSGRAGELFF
TGTGCCAGTAGCTGGACTAGCGGGAGGGCCGGGGAGCTGTTTTTT
>.|TRBV10-3|.|TRBJ1-4
CAISEESTTNEKLFF
TGTGCCATCAGTGAGGAATCTACAACTAATGAAAAACTGTTTTTT
>.|TRBV5-1|.|TRBJ2-7
CASSPGGHEQYF
TGCGCCAGCAGCCCCGGGGGACACGAGCAGTACTTC